The T cell receptor (beta chain) under discussion was sequenced for a study of blood T cell repertoires in COVID-19. Study in general: Specimens from acute and convalescent COVID-19 originated in the United States, Italy and Spain. Nucleic acid was either cDNA or gDNA, and it came from T cells, B-cell-depleted T cells, or PBMCs.

Original handling: Estimates of nucleated cell counts were drawn from the amplification of reference gene primers. Generated by immunoSEQ multiplex PCR, the TCRdb table keeps only in-frame clones and is missing some. That table is the source of V, J and clone size, and D and trimming were worked out from the DNA. The sample carries 70,000 to 95,000 clones, 75% to 85% recorded once. CDR3 length: 14 amino acids. Deletions cut 3 bases from V and 4 bases from J, with 9 bases between. CDR1 is SNHLY, CDR2 FYNNEI, per germline. This sequence was found in a human donor in a cohort sampled during active COVID-19. Sample: peripheral blood. The chain couples TRBV2 to TRBJ2-2; D may be TRBD1 (5 bases). The CDR3 DNA reads as TGTGCCAGCAGTGAGCAGGGAACCACCGGGGAGCTGTTTTTT. Translating gives CASSEQGTTGELFF.